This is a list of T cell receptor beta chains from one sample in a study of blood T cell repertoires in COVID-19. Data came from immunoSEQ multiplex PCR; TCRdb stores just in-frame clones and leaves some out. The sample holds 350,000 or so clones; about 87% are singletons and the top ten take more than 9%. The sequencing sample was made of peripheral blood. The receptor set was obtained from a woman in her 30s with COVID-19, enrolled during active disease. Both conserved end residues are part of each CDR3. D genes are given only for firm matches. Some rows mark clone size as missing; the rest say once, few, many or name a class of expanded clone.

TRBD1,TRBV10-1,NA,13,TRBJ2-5,CASSFDREETQYF,TGCGCCAGCAGCTTCGACAGGGAAGAGACCCAGTACTTC
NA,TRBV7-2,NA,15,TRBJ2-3,CASSQSAITGDTQYF,TGTGCCAGCAGCCAATCAGCGATAACAGGAGATACGCAGTATTTT
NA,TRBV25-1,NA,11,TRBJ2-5,CASSDGWTQYF,TGTGCCAGCAGTGACGGGTGGACCCAGTACTTC
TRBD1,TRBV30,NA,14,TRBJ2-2,CAWRNTGATGELFF,TGTGCCTGGAGGAATACAGGGGCCACCGGGGAGCTGTTTTTT
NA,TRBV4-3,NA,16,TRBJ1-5,CASSQGVSAVNQPQHF,TGCGCCAGCAGCCAAGGGGTCTCGGCGGTCAATCAGCCCCAGCATTTT
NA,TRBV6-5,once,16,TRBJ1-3,CASSYTTPSSGNTIYF,TGTGCCAGCAGTTACACTACTCCCAGCTCTGGAAACACCATATATTTT
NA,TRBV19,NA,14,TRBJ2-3,CASSIGAATDTQYF,TGTGCCAGTAGTATTGGAGCGGCCACAGATACGCAGTATTTT
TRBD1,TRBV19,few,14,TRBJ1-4,CASRRQGANEKLFF,TGTGCCAGTAGACGACAGGGGGCTAATGAAAAACTGTTTTTT
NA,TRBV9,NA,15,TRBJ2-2,CASSARTGYTGELFF,TGTGCCAGCAGCGCTAGGACGGGATACACCGGGGAGCTGTTTTTT
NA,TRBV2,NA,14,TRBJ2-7,CASKEQGMSYEQYF,TGTGCCAGCAAGGAACAGGGTATGTCCTACGAGCAGTACTTC
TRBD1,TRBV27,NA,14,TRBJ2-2,CASRRTGGTGELFF,TGTGCCAGCAGGAGGACAGGGGGAACCGGGGAGCTGTTTTTT
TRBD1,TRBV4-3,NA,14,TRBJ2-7,CASSQLDRAYEQYF,TGCGCCAGCAGCCAATTGGACAGGGCCTACGAGCAGTACTTC
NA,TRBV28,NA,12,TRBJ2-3,CASSPHLYTQYF,TGTGCCAGCAGCCCACATTTGTATACGCAGTATTTT
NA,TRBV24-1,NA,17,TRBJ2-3,CATSDVGAGSSTDTQYF,TGTGCCACCAGTGACGTTGGGGCCGGCTCTAGCACAGATACGCAGTATTTT
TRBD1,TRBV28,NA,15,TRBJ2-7,CASSSGQGISYEQYF,TGTGCCAGCAGTTCGGGACAGGGGATTTCCTACGAGCAGTACTTC
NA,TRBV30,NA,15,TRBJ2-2,CAWSPTPSYTGELFF,TGTGCCTGGAGTCCGACACCTAGCTACACCGGGGAGCTGTTTTTT
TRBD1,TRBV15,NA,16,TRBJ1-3,CATSKGTGTSGNTIYF,TGTGCCACCAGCAAGGGGACAGGGACCTCTGGAAACACCATATATTTT
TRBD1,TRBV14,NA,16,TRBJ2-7,CASSHSPGQSSYEQYF,TGTGCCAGCAGCCACTCACCGGGACAGAGCTCCTACGAGCAGTACTTC
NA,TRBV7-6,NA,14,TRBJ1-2,CASSAGGTNYGYTF,TGTGCCAGCAGCGCCGGAGGTACTAACTATGGCTACACCTTC
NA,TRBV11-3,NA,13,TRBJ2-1,CASSYQWGDEQFF,TGTGCCAGCAGCTATCAATGGGGGGATGAGCAGTTCTTC
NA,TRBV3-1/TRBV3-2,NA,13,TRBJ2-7,CASSLGWRSEQYF,TGTGCCAGCAGCCTCGGCTGGAGGAGTGAGCAGTACTTC
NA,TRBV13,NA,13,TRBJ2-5,CASRGRRGETQYF,TGTGCCAGCAGGGGACGGAGGGGAGAGACCCAGTACTTC
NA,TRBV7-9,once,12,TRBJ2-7,CASSSPVGRGYF,TGTGCCAGCAGCTCTCCCGTGGGCAGGGGTTACTTC
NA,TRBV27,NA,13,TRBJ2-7,CASSLRGGGEQYF,TGTGCCAGCAGTTTGCGGGGCGGTGGGGAGCAGTACTTC
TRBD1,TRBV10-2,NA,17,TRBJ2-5,CASSPLDRVFGQETQYF,TGCGCCAGCAGTCCCCTCGACAGGGTATTTGGCCAAGAGACCCAGTACTTC
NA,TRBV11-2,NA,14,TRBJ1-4,CASSPGGTDEKLFF,TGTGCCAGCAGCCCGGGGGGGACGGATGAAAAACTGTTTTTT
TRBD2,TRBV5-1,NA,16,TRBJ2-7,CASSWAGTSGSYEQYF,TGCGCCAGCAGCTGGGCCGGGACTAGCGGGAGCTACGAGCAGTACTTC
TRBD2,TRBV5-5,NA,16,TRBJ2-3,CASSLAWEGTTDTQYF,TGTGCCAGCAGCTTGGCCTGGGAGGGAACCACAGATACGCAGTATTTT
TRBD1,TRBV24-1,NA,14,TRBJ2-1,CATSGRDSHNEQFF,TGTGCCACCAGTGGCCGGGACAGCCACAATGAGCAGTTCTTC
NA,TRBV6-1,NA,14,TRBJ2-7,CASSDRGFAYEQYF,TGTGCCAGCAGTGACAGGGGTTTCGCCTACGAGCAGTACTTC
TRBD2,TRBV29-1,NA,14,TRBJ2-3,CSVRLAGVVDTQYF,TGCAGCGTTAGACTAGCGGGAGTAGTGGATACGCAGTATTTT
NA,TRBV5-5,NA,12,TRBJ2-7,CASSHSTYEQYF,TGTGCCAGCAGTCACTCCACCTACGAGCAGTACTTC
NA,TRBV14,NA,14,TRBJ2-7,CASGPGTPSYEQYF,TGTGCCAGTGGACCCGGGACACCGTCCTACGAGCAGTACTTC
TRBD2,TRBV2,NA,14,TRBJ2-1,CASRKASGNNEQFF,TGTGCCAGCAGGAAGGCTAGCGGGAACAATGAGCAGTTCTTC
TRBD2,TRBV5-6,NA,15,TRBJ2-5,CASSFAGGFGETQYF,TGTGCCAGCAGCTTCGCGGGGGGGTTTGGAGAGACCCAGTACTTC
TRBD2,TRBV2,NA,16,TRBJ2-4,CASRLGLAGGKNIQYF,TGTGCCAGCAGGCTTGGACTAGCGGGTGGCAAAAACATTCAGTACTTC
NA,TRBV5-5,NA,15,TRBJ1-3,CASSLRGDSGNTIYF,TGTGCCAGCAGTCTCAGGGGTGACTCTGGAAACACCATATATTTT
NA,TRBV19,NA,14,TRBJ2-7,CASSPGPRGYEQYF,TGTGCCAGTAGCCCCGGACCCCGCGGGTACGAGCAGTACTTC
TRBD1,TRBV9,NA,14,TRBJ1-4,CASSVGQGNEKLFF,TGTGCCAGCAGCGTAGGACAGGGCAATGAAAAACTGTTTTTT
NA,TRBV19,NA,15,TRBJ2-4,CASSHNRGRGNIQYF,TGTGCCAGTAGTCACAACAGGGGGAGGGGAAACATTCAGTACTTC
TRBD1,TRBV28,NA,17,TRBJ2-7,CASSLLIRDRGAYEQYF,TGTGCCAGCAGTCTATTGATCCGGGACAGGGGGGCCTACGAGCAGTACTTC
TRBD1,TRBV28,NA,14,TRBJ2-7,CASSLAGQDYEQYF,TGTGCCAGCAGTTTGGCGGGACAGGACTACGAGCAGTACTTC
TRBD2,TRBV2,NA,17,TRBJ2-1,CASSKIGSGTSAGEQFF,TGTGCCAGCTCAAAAATCGGGAGCGGGACTAGCGCGGGTGAGCAGTTCTTC
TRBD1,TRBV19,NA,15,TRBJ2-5,CASSNRQGGQETQYF,TGTGCCAGTAGTAACAGACAGGGGGGACAAGAGACCCAGTACTTC
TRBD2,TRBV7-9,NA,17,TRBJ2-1,CASTPAIAGDPYNEQFF,TGTGCCAGCACCCCCGCGATAGCGGGAGATCCCTACAATGAGCAGTTCTTC
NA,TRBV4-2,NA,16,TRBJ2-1,CASSQDGQSSYNEQFF,TGTGCCAGCAGCCAAGATGGGCAGAGCTCCTACAATGAGCAGTTCTTC
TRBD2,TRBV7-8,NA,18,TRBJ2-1,CASSQRSSGRIEYNEQFF,TGTGCCAGCAGCCAGCGGTCTAGCGGGAGGATCGAGTACAATGAGCAGTTCTTC